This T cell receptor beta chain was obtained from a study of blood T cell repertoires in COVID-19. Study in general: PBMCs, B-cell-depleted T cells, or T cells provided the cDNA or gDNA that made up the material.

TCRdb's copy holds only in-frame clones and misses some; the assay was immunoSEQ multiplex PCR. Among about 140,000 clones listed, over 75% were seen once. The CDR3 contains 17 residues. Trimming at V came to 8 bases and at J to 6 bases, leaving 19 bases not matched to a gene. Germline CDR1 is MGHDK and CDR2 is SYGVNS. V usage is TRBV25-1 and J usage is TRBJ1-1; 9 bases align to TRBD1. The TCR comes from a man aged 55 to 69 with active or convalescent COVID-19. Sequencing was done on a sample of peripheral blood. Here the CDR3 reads CASRSPGQGYLGAEAFF. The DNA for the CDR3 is TGTGCCAGCCGATCGCCGGGACAGGGTTATCTCGGCGCTGAAGCTTTCTTT.